The 25 T cell receptor beta chains reported below all come from one sample, sequenced in a study of T cell responses to AZD1222 COVID-19 vaccine. Method: immunoSEQ multiplex PCR; TCRdb's copy keeps in-frame clones and lacks some. Counted here are approximately 60,000 clones, around 88% occurring once; the ten biggest clones make up 16%. The sample here was peripheral blood, taken on day 0 of AZD1222 vaccination. These receptors were collected from an adult in good health.

The genes are TRBV29-1 and TRBJ1-1, with D uncertain. Germline CDR1 reads SQVTM; CDR2 reads ANQGSEA. This CDR3 spans 11 amino acids. V dropped 5 bases and J dropped 6 bases, with 10 bases sitting between them. CDR3 loop: CSVFRIAEAFF. As DNA, the CDR3 is TGCAGCGTTTTCAGGATTGCTGAAGCTTTCTTT.

The rearrangement uses TRBV9 and TRBJ1-2; perhaps TRBD1 as D (5 bases). CDR1 SGDLS and CDR2 YYNGEE come from the germline V gene. The CDR3 sequence is 13 residues long. The V gene lost 0 bases and the J gene lost 5 bases, with 8 bases spanning the gap. The CDR3 nucleotides are TGTGCCAGCAGCGTAGGGGGGGATTATGGCTACACCTTC. Translation: CASSVGGDYGYTF. Variable domain in full (rest from reference TRBV9 and TRBJ1-2): DSGVTQTPKHLITATGQRVTLRCSPRSGDLSVYWYQQSLDQGLQFLIQYYNGEERAKGNILERFSAQQFPDLHSELNLSSLELGDSALYFCASSVGGDYGYTFGSGTRLTVV.

This sequence joins TRBV7-2 and TRBJ2-7, with D uncertain. Germline V gives CDR1 SGHTA, CDR2 FQGNSA. With 3 bases removed from V and 4 bases from J, the gap between germline ends came to 16 bases. This CDR3 region has 15 residues. The CDR3 bases are TGTGCCAGCAGCTTCTCGTTCGCGGCGGAGTACGAGCAGTACTTC. Amino acids: CASSFSFAAEYEQYF. Full variable domain (remainder filled in from reference TRBV7-2 and TRBJ2-7): GAGVSQSPSNKVTEKGKDVELRCDPISGHTALYWYRQSLGQGLEFLIYFQGNSAPDKSGLPSDRFSAERTGGSVSTLTIQRTQQEDSAVYLCASSFSFAAEYEQYFGPGTRLTVT.

The rearrangement joins TRBV28 to TRBJ1-2, with a possible D match to TRBD1 (5 bases). This CDR3 is 15 amino acids long. The germline V gene encodes CDR1 MDHEN and CDR2 SYDVKM. The V end lost 2 bases, the J end lost 7 bases, and 17 bases lay between the germline ends. CDR3 DNA: TGTGCCAGCAGTTTACCGACAGCGGGAGAATTTGGCTACACCTTC. Translating gives CASSLPTAGEFGYTF.

The chain links TRBV12-5 to TRBJ1-2, with TRBD1 as a possible D gene (6 bases). The CDR3 runs 14 residues. V was shortened by 3 bases and J by 8 bases, with 16 bases between the two germline ends. Germline CDR1 is LGHNT and CDR2 is FRNRAP. CDR3 residues: CASGLGDRTLGYTF. The CDR3 bases are TGTGCTAGTGGTTTAGGAGACAGGACTTTAGGCTACACCTTC.

This clone showed up just once. In DNA form, the CDR3 reads TGTGCCAGCACCCGGGACAGGGATGCCGAGACAGAAGCTTTCTTT. This encodes CASTRDRDAETEAFF. V usage is TRBV28 and J usage is TRBJ1-1, with TRBD1 matching 9 bases. The germline V gene has CDR1 MDHEN and CDR2 SYDVKM. The CDR3 is 15 amino acids. V lost 7 bases and J lost 8; bases outside the gene matches: 14. The variable domain in full, completed from reference TRBV28 and TRBJ1-1, reads DVKVTQSSRYLVKRTGEKVFLECVQDMDHENMFWYRQDPGLGLRLIYFSYDVKMKEKGDIPEGYSVSREKKERFSLILESASTNQTSMYLCASTRDRDAETEAFFGQGTRLTVV.

This rearrangement joins TRBV7-9 to TRBJ2-7, with D maybe TRBD2 (6 bases). Germline CDR1 SEHNR, CDR2 FQNEAQ (reference sequence). Trimming removed 4 bases from V and 6 bases from J, with 16 bases in between. The CDR3 is 14 residues long. The CDR3 reads CASSSAEGASEQYF. The CDR3 region has the DNA TGTGCCAGCAGCTCAGCGGAGGGTGCCTCCGAGCAGTACTTC.

This rearrangement joins TRBV10-1 to TRBJ1-4; D perhaps matches TRBD1 (5 bases). The CDR3 consists of 15 residues. V was clipped by 5 bases and J by 8 bases, with 18 bases between them. The germline gives CDR1 WNHNN, CDR2 SYGVQD (reference sequence). CDR3 sequence (DNA): TGCGCCAGCAGTCCAGTTTGGGACCGGAAGGAAAAACTGTTTTTT. Amino acid sequence: CASSPVWDRKEKLFF.

The chain recombines TRBV6-6 with TRBJ2-7; TRBD1 might be the D (6 bases). The CDR3 is 17 amino acids. Germline assignment: CDR1 MNHNY and CDR2 SVGAGI (reference sequence). V shed 5 bases and J shed 6 bases, with 26 bases lying between them. CDR3 DNA: TGTGCCAGCAGTCAAAATAAGATTACAGGGTTCATTGGCGAGCAGTACTTC. This translates into CASSQNKITGFIGEQYF.

The chain uses TRBV7-8 and TRBJ2-5; 10 nucleotides line up with TRBD1. V lost 5 bases to trimming and J lost 5 bases; unmatched junction nucleotides: 8. CDR1 and CDR2 from the germline V gene are SGHVS and FQNEAQ. The CDR3 is 15 amino acids. The CDR3 loop reads CASSPRDRGEETQYF. The DNA for the CDR3 is TGTGCCAGCAGCCCCCGGGACAGGGGAGAGGAGACCCAGTACTTC.

The rearrangement links TRBV18 to TRBJ2-2, with TRBD1 matching over 9 bases. Losses at the gene ends were 2 bases for V and 3 bases for J; bases not matched to a gene: 4. CDR1 is KGHSH and CDR2 is LQKENI in the germline V gene. The CDR3 consists of 16 residues. The chain's CDR3 is CASSPSGQGHTGELFF. CDR3 bases: TGTGCCAGCTCACCATCGGGACAGGGCCACACCGGGGAGCTGTTTTTT. Looking up the rest from reference TRBV18 and TRBJ2-2 gives the full variable domain: NAGVMQNPRHLVRRRGQEARLRCSPMKGHSHVYWYRQLPEEGLKFMVYLQKENIIDESGMPKERFSAEFPKEGPSILRIQQVVRGDSAAYFCASSPSGQGHTGELFFGEGSRLTVL.

The V and J genes are TRBV4-3 and TRBJ2-7; D gene uncertain. Germline V lookup: CDR1 LGHNA, CDR2 YSLEER. V shed 0 bases and J shed 5 bases, with 8 bases lying between them. This CDR3 comprises 13 residues. The CDR3 nucleotides read TGCGCCAGCAGCCAAGATGTGGAACACGAGCAGTACTTC. This codes for CASSQDVEHEQYF.

The V and J genes are TRBV3-1 (or the pseudogene TRBV3-2) and TRBJ2-5; 9 nucleotides line up with TRBD1. CDR1 is LGHDT and CDR2 is YNNKEL in the germline V gene (reference sequence). V was pared by 1 base and J by 5 bases, with 14 bases of the junction left unmatched. This CDR3 comprises 18 residues. This chain's CDR3 is CASSQGRWGQGEGETQYF. CDR3 nucleotide sequence: TGTGCCAGCAGCCAAGGTCGCTGGGGACAGGGCGAGGGGGAGACCCAGTACTTC.

This chain joins TRBV3-1 (or the pseudogene TRBV3-2) and TRBJ2-1; no clear D. The CDR3 spans 13 residues. Germline V CDR1 and CDR2: LGHDT, YNNKEL (reference sequence). Trimming took 4 bases from V and 15 from J, leaving 19 bases between them. CDR3 bases: TGTGCCAGCAGCCCAAACGGCGTAGCCCTAGGGTTCTTC. This sequence encodes CASSPNGVALGFF.

The CDR3 loop reads CAWSPGEPGYNEQFF. The CDR3 DNA follows: TGTGCCTGGAGTCCCGGGGAGCCCGGATACAATGAGCAGTTCTTC. The rearrangement links TRBV30 to TRBJ2-1, with a tentative D call TRBD2 (5 bases). V was clipped by 2 bases and J by 4 bases, with 15 bases between them. Germline V CDR1 and CDR2: GTSNPN, SVGIG (reference sequence). CDR3 size: 15 residues.

The chain has TRBV6-1 and TRBJ1-2, with TRBD1 identical over 11 bases. Germline CDR1 reads MNHNS; CDR2 reads SASEGT. J gave up 2 bases and V 1 base, and 6 bases lay outside the gene matches. CDR3 size: 17 residues. The CDR3 sequence is CASSEGRDRGWNYGYTF. CDR3 bases: TGTGCCAGCAGTGAAGGTCGGGACAGGGGGTGGAACTATGGCTACACCTTC.

J is TRBJ1-5 and V is TRBV30; 8 bases fit TRBD1. Per germline, CDR1 GTSNPN and CDR2 SVGIG (reference sequence). This CDR3 spans 15 amino acids. With V trimmed by 3 bases and J by 0 bases, 4 bases remained unmatched. The CDR3: CAWSGGQASNQPQHF. In nucleotides, the CDR3 is TGTGCCTGGAGCGGGGGACAGGCTAGCAATCAGCCCCAGCATTTT.

V and J are TRBV19 and TRBJ1-6, with TRBD1 identical over 10 bases. CDR1 is LNHDA and CDR2 is SQIVND in the germline V gene (reference sequence). The CDR3 runs 13 residues. The V and J ends lost 6 bases and 10 bases, in that order; junction bases with no gene match: 3. The CDR3, as DNA: TGTGCCAGTAGCGGGACAGGGGTCTCACCCCTCCACTTT. This codes for CASSGTGVSPLHF.

This rearrangement joins TRBV4-3 to TRBJ1-5; tentatively, D is TRBD1 (5 bases). Germline values: CDR1 LGHNA, CDR2 YSLEER. V lost 2 bases, J lost 5 bases, and 13 bases lay in between. This CDR3 region has 15 residues. The CDR3 region is CASSQSRTGDQPQHF. In DNA form, the CDR3 reads TGCGCCAGCAGCCAATCTCGGACGGGGGATCAGCCCCAGCATTTT.

This chain connects TRBV2 to TRBJ1-5; 8 bases line up with TRBD1. The CDR3 contains 15 residues. V trimming: 11 bases; J trimming: 3 bases; junction bases outside the gene matches: 12. The V gene's germline CDR1 is SNHLY and CDR2 FYNNEI. CDR3 in amino acids: CASQWRTGNNQPQHF. The CDR3 DNA is TGTGCCTCCCAGTGGAGGACAGGGAACAATCAGCCCCAGCATTTT.

The rearrangement uses TRBV7-9 and TRBJ2-7; 11 positions agree with TRBD2. Trimming at V came to 6 bases and at J to 7 bases, leaving 14 bases not matched to a gene. This CDR3 contains 16 residues. CDR1 is SEHNR and CDR2 is FQNEAQ in the germline V gene (reference sequence). The CDR3 coding sequence is TGTGCCAGCAGGGCCGTTACTAGCGGGAGTTTTTCTGAGCAGTACTTC. Translation gives CASRAVTSGSFSEQYF.

The chain carries TRBV7-8 and TRBJ1-5; maybe TRBD1 (6 bases). Germline CDR1 reads SGHVS; CDR2 reads FQNEAQ. The CDR3 is 16 amino acids. Trimming shortened V by 5 bases and J by 3 bases, and 17 bases separated the two germline ends. The CDR3 DNA follows: TGTGCCAGCAGCCCTCGCCAGGGACAACTCAATCAGCCCCAGCATTTT. It yields the protein CASSPRQGQLNQPQHF.

This CDR3 is CASSPGVTEYEQYF. The DNA of the CDR3 is TGTGCCAGCTCACCAGGGGTGACGGAATACGAGCAGTACTTC. This sequence joins TRBV18 and TRBJ2-7; no clear D gene. The CDR3 is 14 amino acids. From germline, CDR1 is KGHSH and CDR2 LQKENI. Trimming took off 2 bases at V and 4 bases at J, with 12 bases between the two ends.

V is TRBV11-3 and J is TRBJ2-7; D not certain. Germline V gives CDR1 SGHNT, CDR2 YENEEA. With 0 bases removed from V and 6 bases from J, the gap between germline ends came to 9 bases. The CDR3 consists of 13 residues. Written as DNA, the CDR3 is TGTGCCAGCAGCTTAGATCCCAGCTCCGAGCAGTACTTC. This gives the protein CASSLDPSSEQYF.

This rearrangement joins TRBV7-2 to TRBJ1-3, with D hard to call. CDR1 SGHTA and CDR2 FQGNSA come from the germline V gene. Trimming removed 1 base at V and 0 bases at J, with 7 bases between. CDR3 length: 15 residues. The CDR3 reads CASSLGGSSGNTIYF. For the CDR3, the DNA is TGTGCCAGCAGCTTAGGAGGGTCCTCTGGAAACACCATATATTTT.